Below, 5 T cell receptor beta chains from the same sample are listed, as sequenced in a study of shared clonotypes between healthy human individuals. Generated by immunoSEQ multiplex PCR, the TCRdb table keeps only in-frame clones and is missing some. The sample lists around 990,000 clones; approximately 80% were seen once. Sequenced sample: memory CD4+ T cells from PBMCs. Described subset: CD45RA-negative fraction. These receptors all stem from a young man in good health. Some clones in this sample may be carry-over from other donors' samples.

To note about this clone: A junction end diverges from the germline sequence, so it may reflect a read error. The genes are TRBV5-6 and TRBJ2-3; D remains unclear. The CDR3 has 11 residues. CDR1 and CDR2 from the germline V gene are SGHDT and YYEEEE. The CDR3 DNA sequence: TGTGCCAGCAGCTTCGGCGGATCACAATTTTTT. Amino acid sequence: CASSFGGSQFF. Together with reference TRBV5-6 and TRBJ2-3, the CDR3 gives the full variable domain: DAGVTQSPTHLIKTRGQQVTLRCSPKSGHDTVSWYQQALGQGPQFIFQYYEEEERQRGNFPDRFSGHQFPNYSSELNVNALLLGDSALYLCASSFGGSQFFGPGTRLTVL.

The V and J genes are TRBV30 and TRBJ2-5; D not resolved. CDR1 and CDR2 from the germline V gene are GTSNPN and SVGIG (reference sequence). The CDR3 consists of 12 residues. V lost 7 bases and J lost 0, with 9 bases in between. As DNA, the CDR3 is TGTGCCTCTTCACTGTACCAAGAGACCCAGTACTTC. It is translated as CASSLYQETQYF. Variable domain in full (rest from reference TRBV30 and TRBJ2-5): SQTIHQWPATLVQPVGSPLSLECTVEGTSNPNLYWYRQAAGRGLQLLFYSVGIGQISSEVPQNLSASRPQDRQFILSSKKLLLSDSGFYLCASSLYQETQYFGPGTRLLVL.

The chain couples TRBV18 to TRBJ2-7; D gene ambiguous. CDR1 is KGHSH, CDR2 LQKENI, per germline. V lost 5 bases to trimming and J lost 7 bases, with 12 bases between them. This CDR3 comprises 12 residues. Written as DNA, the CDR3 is TGTGCCAGCTCAACCGGAAAAGGGGAGCAGTACTTC. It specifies CASSTGKGEQYF.

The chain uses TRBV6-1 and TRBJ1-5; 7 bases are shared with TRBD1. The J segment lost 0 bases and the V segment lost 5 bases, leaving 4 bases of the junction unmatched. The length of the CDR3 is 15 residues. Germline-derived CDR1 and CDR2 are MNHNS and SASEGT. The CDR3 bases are TGTGCCAGCAGTAGGGGACAGTATAGCAATCAGCCCCAGCATTTT. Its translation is CASSRGQYSNQPQHF.

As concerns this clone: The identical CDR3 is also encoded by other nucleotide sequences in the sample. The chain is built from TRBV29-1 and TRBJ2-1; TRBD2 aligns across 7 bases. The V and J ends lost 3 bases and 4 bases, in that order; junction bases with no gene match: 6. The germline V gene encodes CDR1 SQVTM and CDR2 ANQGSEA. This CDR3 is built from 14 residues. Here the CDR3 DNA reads TGCAGCGTTGAGGGGCTAGCGGAATACAATGAGCAGTTCTTC. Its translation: CSVEGLAEYNEQFF.